This T cell receptor (beta chain) was identified in a study of blood T cell repertoires in COVID-19. Study information: Samples representing acute and convalescent COVID-19 were sourced from the United States, Italy and Spain.

Individuals drawn from under 30 US areas were roughly 18 to 95 years old. This clone appeared a few times. Sequenced by immunoSEQ multiplex PCR; TCRdb stores in-frame clones only, minus some. The repertoire holds over 250,000 clones, with around 83% as singletons. This CDR3 has 16 amino acids. Germline V gene data show CDR1 as GTSNPN and CDR2 as SVGIG (reference sequence). The J segment lost 6 bases and the V segment lost 3 bases, leaving 16 bases of the junction unmatched. Sequences were obtained from PBMCs or T cells enriched from blood (not recorded which). The rearrangement links TRBV30 to TRBJ2-7, with 8 bases matching TRBD2. This TCR derives from a man aged 35 to 55 who had been exposed to COVID-19. The CDR3 region has the DNA TGTGCCTGGAGCTCCGGGACTAGTCTCGTTCGGCGCGAGCAGTACTTC. As protein: CAWSSGTSLVRREQYF. The variable domain in full, with the rest retrieved from reference TRBV30 and TRBJ2-7, is SQTIHQWPATLVQPVGSPLSLECTVEGTSNPNLYWYRQAAGRGLQLLFYSVGIGQISSEVPQNLSASRPQDRQFILSSKKLLLSDSGFYLCAWSSGTSLVRREQYFGPGTRLTVT.